Shown below are 4 T cell receptor beta chains from a single sample sequenced in a study of T cell repertoires in cytomegalovirus infection. MiXCR, run by TCRdb on the reads, gives a single entry per CDR3 protein. The sample shows over 450,000 distinct CDR3 sequences, roughly 10% of them seen only once. What was sequenced was PBMCs. The receptors were gathered from a human donor in good health (CMV status not recorded). Some clones in this sample may be carry-over from other donors' samples.

There are a few counts of this clonotype. The chain links TRBV5-5 to TRBJ2-1; the match to TRBD1 covers 10 bases. The germline V gene has CDR1 SGHKS and CDR2 YYEKEE (reference sequence). V dropped 3 bases and J dropped 6; count of bases not matched to a gene: 6. This CDR3 has 15 residues. The DNA for the CDR3 is TGTGCCAGCAGCTCCGACAGGGGGCTAGGCAATGAGCAGTTCTTC. Protein sequence: CASSSDRGLGNEQFF.

At least ten counts were recorded for this clonotype. V gene TRBV27 combines with J gene TRBJ1-6; D unclear. CDR1 is MNHEY and CDR2 is SMNVEV in the germline V gene (reference sequence). This CDR3 contains 14 residues. Between the trimmed V and J ends, which lost 2 bases and 6 bases, there was a span of 8 bases. CDR3 sequence reads: CASSLDTTNSPLHF. CDR3 sequence (DNA): TGTGCCAGCAGTTTAGACACAACTAATTCACCCCTCCACTTT.

The chain links TRBV20-1 to TRBJ1-2, with TRBD1 matching 7 bases. The CDR3 is 13 amino acids. CDR1 is DFQATT and CDR2 is SNEGSKA in the germline V gene (reference sequence). J was trimmed by 1 base and V by 3 bases; bases with no gene match: 2. This CDR3 is CSARGTVNYGYTF. CDR3 nucleotides: TGCAGTGCTAGGGGGACAGTTAACTATGGCTACACCTTC.

J is TRBJ1-1 and V is TRBV20-1; TRBD1 aligns across 8 bases. CDR1 and CDR2 from the germline V gene are DFQATT and SNEGSKA (reference sequence). This CDR3 has 12 amino acids. The ends lost 6 bases at V and 4 bases at J; junction bases unmatched: 4. CDR3 bases: TGCAGTGCGGGACAGGAAGGCACTGAAGCTTTCTTT. It specifies CSAGQEGTEAFF.